Below, one T cell receptor (beta chain) is given with its context. Antigen: not known. These data belong to a study of cytomegalovirus exposure and HLA in healthy donors. Study outcomes and limitations: The study recorded fewer than 200 TCR beta chains that were cytomegalovirus-associated.

The PCR employed 60 Vbeta primers together with 13 Jbeta primers. Here immunoSEQ multiplex PCR was the method, and the copy in TCRdb shows in-frame clones only, minus some. The table has 130,000 or so clones, roughly 70% seen once. The germline CDR1 and CDR2 sequences are SGHVS and FQNEAQ. This CDR3 is built from 12 residues. V was cut by 1 base and J by 8 bases, with 8 bases left in between. This sequence originates from a woman aged 40 to 50 in good health and CMV-seropositive. Sequencing input: PBMCs. This chain joins TRBV7-8 and TRBJ1-1; D unclear. CDR3 nucleotides: TGTGCCAGCAGCTTAGGGCCATCAGAAGCTTTCTTT. Amino acids: CASSLGPSEAFF.